This T cell receptor beta chain comes out of a study of blood T cell repertoires in COVID-19. Across the whole study: Specimens from acute and convalescent COVID-19 originated in the United States, Italy and Spain. Sources were T cells, B-cell-depleted T cells, or PBMCs; the material itself was cDNA or gDNA.

The V gene's germline CDR1 is SNHLY and CDR2 FYNNEI. V shed 5 bases, J shed 2 bases, and the junction held 6 bases outside the gene matches. The CDR3 is 15 amino acids. Sequenced by immunoSEQ multiplex PCR; TCRdb stores in-frame clones only, minus some. The sample lists over 120,000 clones, approximately 80% occurring once. The chain joins TRBV2 to TRBJ1-5; 7 positions match TRBD1. The sequence was obtained from a woman older than 75 with acute or convalescent COVID-19. Sequenced: peripheral blood. The CDR3 sequence is CASSNTGAGNQPQHF. The CDR3 DNA reads as TGTGCCAGCAGTAATACAGGGGCCGGCAATCAGCCCCAGCATTTT.